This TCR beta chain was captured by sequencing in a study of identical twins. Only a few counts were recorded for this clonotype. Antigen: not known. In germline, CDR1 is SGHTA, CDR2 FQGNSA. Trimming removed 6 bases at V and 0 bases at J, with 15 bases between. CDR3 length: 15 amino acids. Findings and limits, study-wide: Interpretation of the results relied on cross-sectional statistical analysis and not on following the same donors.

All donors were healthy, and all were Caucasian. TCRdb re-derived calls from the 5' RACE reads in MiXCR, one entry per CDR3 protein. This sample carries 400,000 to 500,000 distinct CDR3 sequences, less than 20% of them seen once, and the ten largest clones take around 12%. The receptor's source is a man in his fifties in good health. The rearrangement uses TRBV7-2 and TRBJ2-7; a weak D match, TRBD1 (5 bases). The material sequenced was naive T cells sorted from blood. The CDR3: CASRPDSRLSYEQYF. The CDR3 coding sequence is TGTGCCAGCAGACCTGACAGCCGCCTCTCCTACGAGCAGTACTTC.